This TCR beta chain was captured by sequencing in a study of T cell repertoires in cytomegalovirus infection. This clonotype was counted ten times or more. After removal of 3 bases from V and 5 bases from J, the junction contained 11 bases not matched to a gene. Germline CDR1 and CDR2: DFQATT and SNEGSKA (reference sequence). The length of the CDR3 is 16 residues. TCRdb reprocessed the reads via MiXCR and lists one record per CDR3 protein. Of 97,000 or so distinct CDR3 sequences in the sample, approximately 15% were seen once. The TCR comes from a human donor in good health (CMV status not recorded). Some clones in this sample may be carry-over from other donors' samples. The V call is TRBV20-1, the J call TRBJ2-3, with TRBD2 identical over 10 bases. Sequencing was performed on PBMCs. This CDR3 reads CSASPGSGGLGDTQYF. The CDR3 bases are TGCAGTGCTAGCCCTGGTAGCGGGGGGTTGGGAGATACGCAGTATTTT.